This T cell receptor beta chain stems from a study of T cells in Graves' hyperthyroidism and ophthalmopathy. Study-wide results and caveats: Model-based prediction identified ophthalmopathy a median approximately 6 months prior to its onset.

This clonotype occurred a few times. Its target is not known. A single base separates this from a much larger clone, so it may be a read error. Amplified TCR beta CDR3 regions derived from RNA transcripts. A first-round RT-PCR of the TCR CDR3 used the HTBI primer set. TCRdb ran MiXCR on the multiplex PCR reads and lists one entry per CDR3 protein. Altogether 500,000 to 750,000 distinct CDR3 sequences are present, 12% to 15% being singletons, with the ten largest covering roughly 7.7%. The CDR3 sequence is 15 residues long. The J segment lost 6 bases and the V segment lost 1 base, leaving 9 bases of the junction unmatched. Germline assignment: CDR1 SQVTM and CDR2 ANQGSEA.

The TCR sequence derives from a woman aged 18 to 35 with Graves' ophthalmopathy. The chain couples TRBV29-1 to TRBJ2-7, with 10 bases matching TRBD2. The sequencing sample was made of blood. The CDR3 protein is CSVEVSSGSPCEQYF. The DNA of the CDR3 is TGCAGCGTTGAAGTTTCTAGCGGGAGCCCCTGCGAGCAGTACTTC.